This TCR beta chain was obtained from a study of shared clonotypes between healthy human individuals. Overall study results and limits: Of the naive CD4 clonotypes, approximately 5% were shared across several donors. Estimated clonotype richness was generally higher in naive than memory subsets.

Points on this clone: The target antigen is unknown. This specimen includes other DNA sequences encoding the same CDR3.

Data came from immunoSEQ multiplex PCR; TCRdb stores just in-frame clones and leaves some out. Of 2 million to 2.5 million clones in the sample, approximately 96% were seen once. The specimen sequenced was naive CD4+ T cells sorted from blood. Subset here: CD45RA+ positively selected. The receptor was isolated from a man younger than 35 in good health.

CDR3 in amino acids: CASSPRLAGAQETQYF. DNA for the CDR3: TGTGCCAGCAGCCCCCGACTAGCGGGGGCCCAAGAGACCCAGTACTTC. This chain connects TRBV7-2 to TRBJ2-5, with 12 bases lining up with TRBD2. V was clipped by 5 bases and J by 1 base; unmatched bases: 5. The CDR3 has 16 residues. CDR1 and CDR2 (germline): SGHTA, FQGNSA.